This TCR beta chain is from a study of regulatory T cells in long-lasting Graves disease. The CDR3 is made up of 15 amino acids. Trimming removed 2 bases from V and 0 bases from J, with 10 bases in between. Germline V gene lookup returns CDR1 SGHTA and CDR2 FQGNSA. As to time point: newly diagnosed GD, antithyroid drugs for less than 3 months. RNA from PBMCs was the source of the TCR library. Building of the TCR beta libraries involved iRepertoire HTBI primers and Arm-PCR of CDR3 regions. One entry per CDR3 protein, called by TCRdb with MiXCR from the multiplex PCR reads. The sample yields some 230,000 distinct CDR3 sequences, 15% to 20% seen once. This clonotype has a count of ten or more.

The sample was peripheral blood mononuclear cells (PBMCs), taken at new diagnosis, from a patient treated with antithyroid drugs. The source of this sequence is a female donor with Graves disease. The rearrangement uses TRBV7-2 and TRBJ1-2; D gene ambiguous. CDR3 protein: CASSLTSASNYGYTF. The CDR3 bases are TGTGCCAGCAGCTTAACGTCAGCTTCTAACTATGGCTACACCTTC.